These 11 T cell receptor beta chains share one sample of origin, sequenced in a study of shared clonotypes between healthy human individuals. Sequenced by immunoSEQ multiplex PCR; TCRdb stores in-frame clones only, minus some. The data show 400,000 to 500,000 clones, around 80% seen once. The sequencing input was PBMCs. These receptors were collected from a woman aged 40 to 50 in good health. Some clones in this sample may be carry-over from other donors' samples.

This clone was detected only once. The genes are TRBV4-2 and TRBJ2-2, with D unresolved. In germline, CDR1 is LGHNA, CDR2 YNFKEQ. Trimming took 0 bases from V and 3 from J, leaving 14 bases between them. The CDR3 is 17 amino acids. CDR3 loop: CASSQDPHSRDTGELFF. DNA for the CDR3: TGTGCCAGCAGCCAAGATCCCCACAGCCGCGACACCGGGGAGCTGTTTTTT.

CDR3 sequence (DNA): TGCGCCAGCAGCCCGGCGGGGGCTAACTACGAGCAGTACTTC. Encoded protein: CASSPAGANYEQYF. The rearrangement joins TRBV4-1 to TRBJ2-7; D may be TRBD2 (7 bases). CDR1 is MGHRA and CDR2 is YSYEKL in the germline V gene. Trimming shortened V by 4 bases and J by 3 bases, and 13 bases separated the two germline ends. The CDR3 spans 14 residues.

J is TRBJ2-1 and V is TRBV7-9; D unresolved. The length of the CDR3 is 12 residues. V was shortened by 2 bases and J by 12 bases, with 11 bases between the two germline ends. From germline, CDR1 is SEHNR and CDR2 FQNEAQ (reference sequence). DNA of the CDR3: TGTGCCAGCAGCTTATCTTTTGACTTGCAGTTCTTC. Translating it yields CASSLSFDLQFF.

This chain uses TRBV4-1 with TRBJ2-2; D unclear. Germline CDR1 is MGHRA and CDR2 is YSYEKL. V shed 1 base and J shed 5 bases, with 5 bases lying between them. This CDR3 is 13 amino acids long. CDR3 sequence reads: CASSQAPTGELFF. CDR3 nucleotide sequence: TGCGCCAGCAGCCAAGCCCCAACCGGGGAGCTGTTTTTT.

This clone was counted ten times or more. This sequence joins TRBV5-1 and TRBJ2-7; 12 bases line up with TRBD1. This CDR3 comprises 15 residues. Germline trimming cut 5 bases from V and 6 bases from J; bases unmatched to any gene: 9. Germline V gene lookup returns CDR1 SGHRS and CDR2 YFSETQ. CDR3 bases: TGCGCCAGCAGGACGGGGACAGGGGGCTTCGGCGAGCAGTACTTC. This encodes CASRTGTGGFGEQYF.

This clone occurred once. The CDR3 spells CASSLQGRDTQYF. CDR3 DNA: TGTGCCAGCAGCTTACAGGGACGAGATACGCAGTATTTT. This chain connects TRBV7-3 to TRBJ2-3; either TRBD1 or TRBD2 may supply D (5 bases each). Trimming pared 2 bases from V and 5 bases from J, leaving 8 bases between. Germline values: CDR1 SGHTA, CDR2 FQGTGA. The CDR3 loop spans 13 amino acids.

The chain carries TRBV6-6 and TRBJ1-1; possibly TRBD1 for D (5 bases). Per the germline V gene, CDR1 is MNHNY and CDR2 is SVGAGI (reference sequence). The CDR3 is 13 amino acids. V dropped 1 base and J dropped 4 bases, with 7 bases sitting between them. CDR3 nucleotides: TGTGCCAGCAGTTACTTTCAGGGCACTGAAGCTTTCTTT. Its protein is CASSYFQGTEAFF.

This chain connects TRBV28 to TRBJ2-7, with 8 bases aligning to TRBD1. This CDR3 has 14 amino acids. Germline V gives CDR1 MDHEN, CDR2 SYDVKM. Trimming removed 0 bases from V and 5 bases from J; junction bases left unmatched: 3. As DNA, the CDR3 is TGTGCCAGCAGTTTATGGCAGGGGGCCAACGAGCAGTACTTC. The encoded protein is CASSLWQGANEQYF.

The CDR3 sequence is CASSEVQGSGDEQYF. The CDR3 nucleotides read TGTGCCAGCAGTGAGGTACAGGGCTCCGGGGACGAGCAGTACTTC. The rearrangement joins TRBV6-1 to TRBJ2-7; D may be TRBD1 (6 bases). The CDR3 consists of 15 residues. The germline V gene encodes CDR1 MNHNS and CDR2 SASEGT. V was cut by 3 bases and J by 5 bases, with 17 bases left in between.

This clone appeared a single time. This chain's CDR3 is CSVVDRGPDTQYF. CDR3 bases: TGCAGCGTTGTCGACAGGGGGCCAGATACGCAGTATTTT. The rearrangement links TRBV29-1 to TRBJ2-3; 10 bases are shared with TRBD1. From germline, CDR1 is SQVTM and CDR2 ANQGSEA. V shed 4 bases and J 4 bases; nucleotides not matched to a gene: 2. The CDR3 is made up of 13 amino acids.

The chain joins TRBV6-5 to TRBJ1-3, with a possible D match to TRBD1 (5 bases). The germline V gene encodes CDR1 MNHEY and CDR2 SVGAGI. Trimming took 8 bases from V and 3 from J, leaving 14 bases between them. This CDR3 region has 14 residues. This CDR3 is CASGLQGYGNTIYF. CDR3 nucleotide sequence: TGTGCCAGCGGCCTCCAGGGATATGGAAACACCATATATTTT.